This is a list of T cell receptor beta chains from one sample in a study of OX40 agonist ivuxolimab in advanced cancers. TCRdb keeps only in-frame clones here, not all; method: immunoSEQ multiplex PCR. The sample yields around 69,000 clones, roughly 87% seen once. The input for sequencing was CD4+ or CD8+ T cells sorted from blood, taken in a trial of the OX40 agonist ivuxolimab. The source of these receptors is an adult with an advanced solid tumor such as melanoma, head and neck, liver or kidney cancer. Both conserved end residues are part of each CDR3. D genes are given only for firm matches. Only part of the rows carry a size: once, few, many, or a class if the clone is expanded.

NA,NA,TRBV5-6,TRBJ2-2,CASSLGTNTGELFF,TGTGCCAGCAGCTTGGGCACAAACACCGGGGAGCTGTTTTTT
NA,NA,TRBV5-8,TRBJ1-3,CASSVQGGNTIYF,TGTGCCAGCAGCGTACAGGGAGGAAACACCATATATTTT
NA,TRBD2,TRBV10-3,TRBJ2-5,CAISEGGGQETQYF,TGTGCCATCAGTGAGGGGGGGGGCCAAGAGACCCAGTACTTC
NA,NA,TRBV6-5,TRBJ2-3,CASSYYGASTDTQYF,TGTGCCAGCAGTTACTACGGGGCTAGCACAGATACGCAGTATTTT
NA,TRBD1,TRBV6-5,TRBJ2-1,CASSYYPGQGNNEQFF,TGTGCCAGCAGCTACTACCCGGGACAGGGGAACAATGAGCAGTTCTTC
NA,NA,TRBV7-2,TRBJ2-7,CASSGLTYEQYF,TGTGCCAGCTCCGGACTGACCTACGAGCAGTACTTC
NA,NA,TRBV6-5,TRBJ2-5,CASRLGGPGETQYF,TGTGCCAGCAGACTCGGAGGGCCTGGAGAGACCCAGTACTTC
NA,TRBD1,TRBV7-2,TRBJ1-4,CASSLTDRGLEKLFF,TGTGCCAGCAGCTTAACAGACAGGGGGCTTGAAAAACTGTTTTTT
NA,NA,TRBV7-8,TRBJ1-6,CASSLGRLNSPLHF,TGTGCCAGCAGCTTAGGCCGCCTTAATTCACCCCTCCACTTT
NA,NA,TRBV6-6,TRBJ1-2,CASSYTSLSNYGYTF,TGTGCCAGCAGTTACACCTCTTTATCTAACTATGGCTACACCTTC
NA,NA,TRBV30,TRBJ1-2,CAWSPNFGNYGYTF,TGTGCCTGGAGTCCCAACTTCGGGAACTATGGCTACACCTTC
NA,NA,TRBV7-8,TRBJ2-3,CASSLRYQDTQYF,TGTGCCAGCAGCTTACGGTACCAAGATACGCAGTATTTT
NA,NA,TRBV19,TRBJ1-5,CASRTTGTVNQPQHF,TGTGCCAGTAGGACTACAGGGACGGTCAATCAGCCCCAGCATTTT
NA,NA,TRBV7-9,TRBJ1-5,CASSSWADQPQHF,TGTGCCAGCAGCTCCTGGGCGGATCAGCCCCAGCATTTT
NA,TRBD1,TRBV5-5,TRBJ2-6,CASSGAPDRGLAGANVLTF,TGTGCCAGCAGCGGGGCCCCGGACAGGGGTCTGGCTGGGGCCAACGTCCTGACTTTC
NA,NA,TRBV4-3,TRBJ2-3,CASSQTQVSTDTQYF,TGCGCCAGCAGCCAAACCCAGGTTAGCACAGATACGCAGTATTTT
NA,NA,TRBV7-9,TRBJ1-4,CASSLGFGGGEKLFF,TGTGCCAGCAGCTTGGGGTTTGGAGGTGGTGAAAAACTGTTTTTT
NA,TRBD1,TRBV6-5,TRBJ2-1,CASRTSGTGGRGFF,TGTGCCAGCAGGACATCCGGGACAGGGGGCCGGGGGTTCTTC
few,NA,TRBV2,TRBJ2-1,CASTHPRGSLYEQFF,TGTGCCAGCACCCACCCCAGGGGCAGTCTCTATGAGCAGTTCTTC
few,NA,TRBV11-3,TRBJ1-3,CASSRAGGLQGLSGNTIYF,TGTGCCAGCAGTCGCGCGGGGGGGCTACAGGGCCTCTCTGGAAACACCATATATTTT
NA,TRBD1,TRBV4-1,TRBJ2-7,CASRSRTGDNEQYF,TGCGCCAGCAGGTCGAGGACAGGGGACAACGAGCAGTACTTC
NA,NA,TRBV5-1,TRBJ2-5,CASSWQGYQETQYF,TGCGCCAGCAGCTGGCAGGGCTACCAAGAGACCCAGTACTTC
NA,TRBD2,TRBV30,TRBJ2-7,CAWKTSGRAYEQYF,TGTGCCTGGAAGACTAGCGGGAGGGCCTACGAGCAGTACTTC